This T cell receptor beta chain was recovered during a study of read filtering for tumor transcriptome and immune sequencing. About the research overall: Whole-transcriptome libraries were prepared after DNase treatment. Study results and limitations: Single-read clonotypes: about 81.9% of IR-seq clonotypes (around 3.5% of reads), 74.6% of RNA-seq clonotypes (nearly 45% of reads).

The germline gives CDR1 LGHDT, CDR2 YNNKEL (reference sequence). Germline trimming cut 0 bases from V and 7 bases from J; bases unmatched to any gene: 8. The length of the CDR3 is 15 residues. This clonotype was seen many times. Its cognate antigen is unknown. Molecular barcoded adaptors covering alpha/delta and beta/gamma chains were used on approximately 440 ng RNA. TCRdb itself ran the reads through MiXCR, one entry per CDR3 protein. Here the sample spans 62,000 or so distinct CDR3 sequences, approximately 14% being singletons. This receptor was identified in a donor at least 40 years old with multiple myeloma. Sequenced: a population of CD138-negative cells sorted from bone marrow. The gene calls are TRBV3-1 and TRBJ1-2; 7 bases agree with TRBD1. CDR3 DNA sequence: TGTGCCAGCAGCCAAGATCATAGGGGGCTGTCTGGCTACACCTTC. Translation gives CASSQDHRGLSGYTF.